This T cell receptor (beta chain) originates from a study of shared clonotypes between healthy human individuals. The CDR3 contains 11 residues. CDR1 and CDR2 from the germline V gene are SQVTM and ANQGSEA. The V and J ends lost 6 bases and 11 bases, in that order; junction bases with no gene match: 2. Study-level findings and limits: Lower generation probabilities were found for non-shared clonotypes than for those shared by all four donors. Generally, estimated richness proved larger in naive subsets than it did in memory subsets.

Of note for this clone: The antigen remains undetermined.

TCRdb's copy holds only in-frame clones and misses some; the assay was immunoSEQ multiplex PCR. The sample has about 1.5 million clones, 98% seen once. The chain employs TRBV29-1 and TRBJ2-1; 12 bases are shared with TRBD2. The TCR sequence derives from a man aged 25 to 40 in good health. The sample taken for sequencing was naive CD4+ T cells sorted from blood. Documented subset: CD45RA+ positively selected. The CDR3: CSVRTSGKQFF. The CDR3 region has the DNA TGCAGCGTCCGGACTAGCGGGAAGCAGTTCTTC.